The 18 T cell receptor beta chains below come from one sample, sequenced in a study of T-cell reconstitution after alpha-beta-depleted transplantation in children (dated by TCRdb to the mid-2010s). The label giving this sample's treatment or condition can be read as: allogeneic hematopoietic cell transplantation with graft depleted of TCRalphabeta T cells and CD19 B cells. Library preparation employed PCR. Sequencer: Illumina HiSeq 2500. To normalize quantification of the TCRbeta repertoire, the TCR libraries were built with molecular barcoding that relied on unique molecular identifiers. TCRdb passed the public sequencing reads through fastp at Q25 and MiXCR, retaining productive beta sequences. All rows with the same CDR3 protein become a single entry with the most common DNA and genes. The sample has approximately 210,000 distinct CDR3 sequences on record, approximately 15% of them singletons. The top ten hold around 44% of the sample.

This specimen was PBMCs, mostly from graft donor cells, taken 360 days after TCRalphabeta/CD19-depleted stem cell transplant. The receptors were sampled from a male patient between 2 and 9 years old who had a stem cell transplant for acute lymphoblastic leukemia, so the T cells may come from the graft donor.

The V and J genes are TRBV10-3 and TRBJ1-4; 11 bases match TRBD1. Trimming took 9 bases from V and 7 from J; bases not matched to a gene: 13. The germline CDR1 and CDR2 sequences are ENHRY and SYGVKD. This CDR3 has 16 amino acids. CDR3 sequence: CAIPGTGGIVTEKLFF. CDR3 nucleotides: TGTGCCATACCCGGGACAGGGGGAATAGTTACTGAAAAACTGTTTTTT.

J is TRBJ1-1 and V is TRBV5-1; TRBD1 is a possible D gene (5 bases). The CDR3 length is 15 residues. With 1 base removed from V and 11 bases from J, the gap between germline ends came to 21 bases. Germline CDR1 SGHRS, CDR2 YFSETQ. Here the CDR3 DNA reads TGCGCCAGCAGCTTGACAATATCCCCTCCAGGGAGGGCTTTCTTT. It is translated as CASSLTISPPGRAFF.

The rearrangement joins TRBV7-2 to TRBJ1-5; D is undetermined. Looked up from germline, CDR1 is SGHTA and CDR2 is FQGNSA. The CDR3 consists of 16 residues. Trimming removed 0 bases from V and 3 bases from J, with 12 bases in between. DNA for the CDR3: TGTGCCAGCAGCTTAGCCCCGTCGGATTTCAATCAGCCCCAGCATTTT. The encoded protein is CASSLAPSDFNQPQHF.

This clonotype was observed once. In this CDR3 the conserved last residue, phenylalanine or tryptophan, is missing, so a read error is likely. The rearrangement joins TRBV2 to TRBJ2-2; TRBD1 is a possible D gene (6 bases). The germline V and J ends were trimmed by 6 bases and 4 bases, with 9 bases remaining between them. Looked up from germline, CDR1 is SNHLY and CDR2 is FYNNEI. This CDR3 has 13 residues. As DNA, the CDR3 is TGTGCCAGCAGGGACAGATTCACCGGGGAGCTGTTTTAT. This translates into CASRDRFTGELFY.

To note about this clonotype: The junction shows a germline mismatch at one end, possibly a read error. The chain is built from TRBV20-1 and TRBJ2-3, with TRBD2 matching over 11 bases. Germline V gives CDR1 DFQATT, CDR2 SNEGSKA (reference sequence). CDR3 length: 15 amino acids. The CDR3 DNA sequence: TGCAGTGCTAGAGGCGGGACTAGCGGCACAGTTACGCAGTATTTT. This gives the protein CSARGGTSGTVTQYF.

The gene calls are TRBV28 and TRBJ2-5; TRBD1 is a possible D gene (5 bases). The CDR3 totals 15 residues. Germline assignment: CDR1 MDHEN and CDR2 SYDVKM. Trimming pared 5 bases from V and 1 base from J, leaving 14 bases between. The CDR3, as DNA: TGTGCCAGCAGTCTGGACCCACAGGCCCAAGAGACCCAGTACTTC. This encodes CASSLDPQAQETQYF.

The rearrangement links TRBV3-1 to TRBJ1-5; 10 positions agree with TRBD1. J lost 3 bases, V lost 4 bases, and 6 bases had no gene match. This CDR3 spans 16 amino acids. Germline V gene data show CDR1 as LGHDT and CDR2 as YNNKEL (reference sequence). CDR3 nucleotides: TGTGCCAGCAGCCCCCGGGACAGGGGCACCAATCAGCCCCAGCATTTT. It codes for CASSPRDRGTNQPQHF.

V gene TRBV6-5 combines with J gene TRBJ1-3; 9 nucleotides agree with TRBD1. In germline, CDR1 is MNHEY, CDR2 SVGAGI. V lost 2 bases to trimming and J lost 8 bases; unmatched junction nucleotides: 4. This CDR3 comprises 14 residues. Written as DNA, the CDR3 is TGTGCCAGCAGTTACGGGGACAGGGTACACACCATATATTTT. Encoded protein: CASSYGDRVHTIYF.

This chain joins TRBV7-2 and TRBJ2-2; D is uncertain. Germline V gene sequence: CDR1 SGHTA, CDR2 FQGNSA. CDR3 length equals 12 residues. Trimming pared 1 base from V and 10 bases from J, leaving 7 bases between. The CDR3, as DNA: TGTGCCAGCAGCTTAGTTAGAATGGAGCTGTTTTTT. Protein product: CASSLVRMELFF.

This clonotype was seen only a few times. The rearrangement uses TRBV4-2 and TRBJ2-3, with a tentative D call TRBD2 (6 bases). Germline V gene lookup returns CDR1 LGHNA and CDR2 YNFKEQ. Trimming took 8 bases from V and 2 from J, leaving 14 bases between them. CDR3 length: 14 amino acids. The CDR3 DNA reads TGTGCCAGCGGCAGGGAGGTCAACACAGATACGCAGTATTTT. The encoded protein is CASGREVNTDTQYF.

This clonotype was recorded a few times. V is TRBV4-3 and J is TRBJ1-6; possible D gene TRBD1, 5 bases. V gave up 1 base and J gave up 6 bases, with 19 bases separating them. Germline assignment: CDR1 LGHNA and CDR2 YSLEER. The CDR3 covers 18 residues. In DNA, the CDR3 is TGCGCCAGCAGCCAAGTCCACCTGTTAGGCCAGGGTAATTCACCCCTCCACTTT. This translates into CASSQVHLLGQGNSPLHF.

This clonotype turned up a few times. The chain carries TRBV11-2 and TRBJ2-7, with D uncertain. Trimming took off 1 base at V and 2 bases at J, with 18 bases between the two ends. The CDR3 length is 17 residues. Germline V CDR1 and CDR2: SGHAT, FQNNGV. The CDR3 region is CASSLVGAPRGTYEQYF. CDR3 DNA sequence: TGTGCCAGCAGCTTAGTTGGTGCACCCCGCGGAACCTACGAGCAGTACTTC.

This clonotype was counted a few times. A junction end diverges from the germline sequence, so it may reflect a read error. The DNA for the CDR3 is TGCAGTGCTAGTTGGAGAGGAAGGGGCTCTGAAAACACCATATATTTT. Protein sequence: CSASWRGRGSENTIYF. The genes are TRBV20-1 and TRBJ1-3; possibly TRBD1 for D (5 bases). Germline-derived CDR1 and CDR2 are DFQATT and SNEGSKA (reference sequence). The CDR3 has 16 amino acids.

The V call is TRBV7-6, the J call TRBJ1-5; possible D gene TRBD1, 5 bases. CDR1 SGHVS and CDR2 FNYEAQ come from the germline V gene. The CDR3 extends over 15 amino acids. Trimming removed 1 base from V and 9 bases from J, with 16 bases in between. The CDR3 sequence is CASSLEDTGGAPQHF. As DNA, the CDR3 is TGTGCCAGCAGCTTAGAGGACACGGGAGGCGCGCCCCAGCATTTT.

This clonotype was found a few times. V usage is TRBV21-1 and J usage is TRBJ2-7; TRBD1 is taken as the D call from the table, unchecked against the DNA. TRBV21-1 is reported as a pseudogene. The CDR3 length is 16 residues. The CDR3: CASSKGHRGPAYEQYF. For the CDR3, the DNA is TGTGCCAGCAGCAAAGGCCACAGGGGGCCCGCCTACGAGCAGTACTTC.

This clonotype was picked up many times. This chain uses TRBV5-1 with TRBJ2-7; tentative D call: TRBD1 (6 bases). The V end lost 0 bases, the J end lost 6 bases, and 19 bases lay between the germline ends. Germline V gene sequence: CDR1 SGHRS, CDR2 YFSETQ. The CDR3 runs 16 residues. CDR3 DNA: TGCGCCAGCAGCTTGGCTGGGGGCTCAGGGAAGGGCGAGCAGTACTTC. Translated, it gives CASSLAGGSGKGEQYF.

The chain uses TRBV6-6 and TRBJ1-2; D gene ambiguous. From germline, CDR1 is MNHNY and CDR2 SVGAGI (reference sequence). Deletions cut 7 bases from V and 5 bases from J, with 8 bases between. The CDR3 length is 11 residues. CDR3 nucleotides: TGTGCCAGCACCAGTCAGTATGGCTACACCTTC. Amino acid sequence: CASTSQYGYTF.

This chain joins TRBV11-2 and TRBJ2-7, with 15 bases lining up with TRBD2. Trimming cost V 5 bases and J 6 bases; bases outside gene matches: 17. Germline lookup yields CDR1 SGHAT and CDR2 FQNNGV. The CDR3 contains 19 residues. Written as DNA, the CDR3 is TGTGCCAGCAGCATAACAGGGGGAATGGGACTAGCGGGAGGTGGCGAGCAGTACTTC. It specifies CASSITGGMGLAGGGEQYF. Full variable domain (outside the CDR3, taken from reference TRBV11-2 and TRBJ2-7): EAGVAQSPRYKIIEKRQSVAFWCNPISGHATLYWYQQILGQGPKLLIQFQNNGVVDDSQLPKDRFSAERLKGVDSTLKIQPAKLEDSAVYLCASSITGGMGLAGGGEQYFGPGTRLTVT.